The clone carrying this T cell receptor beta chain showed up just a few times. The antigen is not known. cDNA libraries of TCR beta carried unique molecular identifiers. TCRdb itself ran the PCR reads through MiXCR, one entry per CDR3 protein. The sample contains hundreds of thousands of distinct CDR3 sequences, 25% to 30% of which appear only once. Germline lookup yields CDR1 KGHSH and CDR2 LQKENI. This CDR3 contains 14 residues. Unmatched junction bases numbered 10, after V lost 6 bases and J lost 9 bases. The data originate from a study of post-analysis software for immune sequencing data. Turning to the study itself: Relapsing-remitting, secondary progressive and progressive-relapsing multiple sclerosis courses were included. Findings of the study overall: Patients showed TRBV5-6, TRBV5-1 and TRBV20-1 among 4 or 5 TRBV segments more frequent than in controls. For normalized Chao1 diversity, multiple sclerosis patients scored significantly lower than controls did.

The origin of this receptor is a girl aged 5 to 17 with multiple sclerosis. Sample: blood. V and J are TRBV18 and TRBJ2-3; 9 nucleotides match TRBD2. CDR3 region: CASSPNLREGTQYF. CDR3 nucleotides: TGTGCCAGCTCCCCGAATTTGCGGGAGGGAACGCAGTATTTT. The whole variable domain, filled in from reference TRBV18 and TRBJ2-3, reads NAGVMQNPRHLVRRRGQEARLRCSPMKGHSHVYWYRQLPEEGLKFMVYLQKENIIDESGMPKERFSAEFPKEGPSILRIQQVVRGDSAAYFCASSPNLREGTQYFGPGTRLTVL.